This TCR beta chain was observed in a study of regulatory T cells in long-lasting Graves disease. Through Arm-PCR of CDR3 regions and iRepertoire HTBI primers, TCR beta libraries were built. TCRdb re-analysed the multiplex PCR reads in MiXCR, keeping a single row per CDR3 protein. The table includes approximately 400,000 distinct CDR3 sequences, roughly 15% detected once. Specified time point: newly diagnosed GD, antithyroid drugs for less than 3 months. Extracted RNA from PBMCs served as the source of the TCR library. The germline gives CDR1 MNHNS, CDR2 SASEGT. CDR3 length: 15 amino acids. Trimming removed 11 bases from V and 0 bases from J, with 20 bases in between. In addition, the sample was reused for a study of T cells in Graves' hyperthyroidism and ophthalmopathy.

This receptor was obtained from a middle-aged woman with Graves disease. Here the sequenced sample was peripheral blood mononuclear cells (PBMCs), taken at new diagnosis, from a patient treated with antithyroid drugs. This sequence joins TRBV6-1 and TRBJ2-7; possible D gene TRBD1, 6 bases. The CDR3 sequence: CASTMDSRSSYEQYF. The DNA for the CDR3 is TGTGCCTCCACCATGGACAGCCGGAGCTCCTACGAGCAGTACTTC.